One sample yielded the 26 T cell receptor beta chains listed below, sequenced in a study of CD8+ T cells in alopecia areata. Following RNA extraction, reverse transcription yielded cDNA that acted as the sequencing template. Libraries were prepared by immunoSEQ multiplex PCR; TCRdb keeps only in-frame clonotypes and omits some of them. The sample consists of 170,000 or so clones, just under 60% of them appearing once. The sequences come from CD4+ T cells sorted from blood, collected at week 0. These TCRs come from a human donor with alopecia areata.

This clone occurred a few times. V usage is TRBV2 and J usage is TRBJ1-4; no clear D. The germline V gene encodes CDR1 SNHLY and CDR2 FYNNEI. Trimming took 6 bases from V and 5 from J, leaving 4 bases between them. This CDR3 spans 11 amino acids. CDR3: CASRLNEKLFF. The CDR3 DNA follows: TGTGCCAGCAGATTGAATGAAAAACTGTTTTTT.

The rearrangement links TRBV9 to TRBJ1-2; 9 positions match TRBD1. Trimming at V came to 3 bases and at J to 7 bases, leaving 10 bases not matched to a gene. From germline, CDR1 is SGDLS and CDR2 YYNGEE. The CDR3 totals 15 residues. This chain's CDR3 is CASSGSGQGNTGYTF. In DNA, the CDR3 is TGTGCCAGCAGCGGGTCGGGACAGGGCAATACTGGCTACACCTTC.

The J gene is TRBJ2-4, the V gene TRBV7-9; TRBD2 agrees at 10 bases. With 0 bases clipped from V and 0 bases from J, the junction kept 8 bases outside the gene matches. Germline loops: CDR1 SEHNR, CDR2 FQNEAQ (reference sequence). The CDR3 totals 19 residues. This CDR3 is CASSLASSGGRIAKNIQYF. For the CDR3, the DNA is TGTGCCAGCAGCTTAGCTTCTAGCGGGGGCCGGATAGCCAAAAACATTCAGTACTTC.

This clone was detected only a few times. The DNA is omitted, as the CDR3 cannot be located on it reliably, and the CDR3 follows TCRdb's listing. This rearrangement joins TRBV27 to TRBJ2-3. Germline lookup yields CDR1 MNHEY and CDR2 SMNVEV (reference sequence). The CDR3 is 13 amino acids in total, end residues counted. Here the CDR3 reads CASSSSKTDTQYF.

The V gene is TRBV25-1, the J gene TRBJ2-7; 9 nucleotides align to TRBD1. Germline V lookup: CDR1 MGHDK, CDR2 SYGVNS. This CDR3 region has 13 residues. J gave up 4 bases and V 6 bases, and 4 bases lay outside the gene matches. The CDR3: CASRGDREYEQYF. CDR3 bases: TGTGCCAGCAGGGGGGACAGGGAGTACGAGCAGTACTTC.

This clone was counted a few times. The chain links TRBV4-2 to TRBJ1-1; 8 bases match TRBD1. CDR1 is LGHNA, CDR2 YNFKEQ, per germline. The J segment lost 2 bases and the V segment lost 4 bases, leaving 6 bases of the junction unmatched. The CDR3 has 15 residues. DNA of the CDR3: TGTGCCAGCAGCCGCGGACAGGGAGAAAACACTGAAGCTTTCTTT. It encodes CASSRGQGENTEAFF.

The CDR3 sequence: CASSQARNTEAFF. In DNA, the CDR3 is TGCGCCAGCAGCCAAGCGAGGAACACTGAAGCTTTCTTT. The chain has TRBV4-1 and TRBJ1-1; D gene uncertain. Germline V gene sequence: CDR1 MGHRA, CDR2 YSYEKL. V gave up 1 base and J gave up 1 base, with 4 bases separating them. This CDR3 contains 13 residues.

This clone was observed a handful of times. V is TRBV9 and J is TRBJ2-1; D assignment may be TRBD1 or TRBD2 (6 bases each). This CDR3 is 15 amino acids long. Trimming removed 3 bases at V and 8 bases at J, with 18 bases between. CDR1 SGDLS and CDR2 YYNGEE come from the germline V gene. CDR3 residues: CASSAGNWGADEQFF. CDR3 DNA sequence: TGTGCCAGCAGCGCGGGGAATTGGGGGGCCGATGAGCAGTTCTTC. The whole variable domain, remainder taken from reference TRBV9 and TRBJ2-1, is DSGVTQTPKHLITATGQRVTLRCSPRSGDLSVYWYQQSLDQGLQFLIQYYNGEERAKGNILERFSAQQFPDLHSELNLSSLELGDSALYFCASSAGNWGADEQFFGPGTRLTVL.

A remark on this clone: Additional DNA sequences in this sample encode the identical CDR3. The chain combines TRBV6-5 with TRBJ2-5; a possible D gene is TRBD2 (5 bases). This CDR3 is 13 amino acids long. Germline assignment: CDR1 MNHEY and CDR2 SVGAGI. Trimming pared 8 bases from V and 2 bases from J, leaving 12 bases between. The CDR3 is CASRGLVQETQYF. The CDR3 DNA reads TGTGCCAGCCGCGGACTCGTACAAGAGACCCAGTACTTC.

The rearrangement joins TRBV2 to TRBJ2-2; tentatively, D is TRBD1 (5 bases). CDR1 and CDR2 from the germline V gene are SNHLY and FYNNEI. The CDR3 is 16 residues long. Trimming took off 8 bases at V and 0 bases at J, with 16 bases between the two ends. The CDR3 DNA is TGTGCCAGCGGACGCGGTTACAGGACGAACACCGGGGAGCTGTTTTTT. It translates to CASGRGYRTNTGELFF.

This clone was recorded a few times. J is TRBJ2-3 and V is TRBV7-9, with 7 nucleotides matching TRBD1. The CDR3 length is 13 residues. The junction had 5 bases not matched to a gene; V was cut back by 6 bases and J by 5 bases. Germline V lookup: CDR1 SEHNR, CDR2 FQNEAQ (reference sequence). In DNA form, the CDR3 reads TGTGCCAGCAGAACAACAGGGGAAGATACGCAGTATTTT. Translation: CASRTTGEDTQYF.

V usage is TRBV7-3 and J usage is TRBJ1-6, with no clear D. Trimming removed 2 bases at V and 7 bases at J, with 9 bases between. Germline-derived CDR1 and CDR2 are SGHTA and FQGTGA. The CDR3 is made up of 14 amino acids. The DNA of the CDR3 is TGTGCCAGCAGCTTAGCGGCACGGAATTCACCCCTCCACTTT. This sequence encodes CASSLAARNSPLHF.

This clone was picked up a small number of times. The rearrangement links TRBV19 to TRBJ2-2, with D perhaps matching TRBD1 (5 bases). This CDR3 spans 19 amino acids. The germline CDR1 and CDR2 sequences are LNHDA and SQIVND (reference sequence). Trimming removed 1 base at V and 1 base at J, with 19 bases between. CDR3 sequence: CASSIGQGLGKMNTGELFF. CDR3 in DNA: TGTGCCAGTAGTATAGGGCAGGGTTTGGGAAAGATGAACACCGGGGAGCTGTTTTTT.

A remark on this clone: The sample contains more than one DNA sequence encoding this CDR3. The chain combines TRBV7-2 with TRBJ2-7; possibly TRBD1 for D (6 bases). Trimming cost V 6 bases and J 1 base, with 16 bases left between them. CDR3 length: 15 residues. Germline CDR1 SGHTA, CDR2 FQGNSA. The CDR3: CASSLSSQGSYEQYF. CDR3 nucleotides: TGTGCCAGCAGTTTGTCGTCACAGGGATCCTACGAGCAGTACTTC.

The CDR3 protein is CASSRGQGGGTQYF. The CDR3 nucleotides are TGTGCCAGCAGCCGGGGACAAGGCGGCGGGACCCAGTACTTC. This rearrangement joins TRBV5-4 to TRBJ2-5, with D possibly being TRBD1 (6 bases). Germline V gene lookup returns CDR1 SGHNT and CDR2 YYREEE (reference sequence). Trimming removed 4 bases from V and 7 bases from J, with 17 bases in between. The CDR3 consists of 14 residues.

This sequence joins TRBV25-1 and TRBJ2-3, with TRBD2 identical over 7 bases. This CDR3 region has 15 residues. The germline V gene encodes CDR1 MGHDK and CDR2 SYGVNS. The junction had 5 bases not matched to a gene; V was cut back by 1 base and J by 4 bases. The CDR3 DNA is TGTGCCAGCAGTGAATTAAGCGGGGAGGCAGATACGCAGTATTTT. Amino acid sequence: CASSELSGEADTQYF.

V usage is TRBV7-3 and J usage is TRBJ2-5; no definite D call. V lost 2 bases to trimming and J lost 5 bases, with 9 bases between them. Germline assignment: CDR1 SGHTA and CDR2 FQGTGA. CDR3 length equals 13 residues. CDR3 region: CASSLAPRETQYF. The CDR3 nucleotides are TGTGCCAGCAGCTTAGCTCCCCGGGAGACCCAGTACTTC.

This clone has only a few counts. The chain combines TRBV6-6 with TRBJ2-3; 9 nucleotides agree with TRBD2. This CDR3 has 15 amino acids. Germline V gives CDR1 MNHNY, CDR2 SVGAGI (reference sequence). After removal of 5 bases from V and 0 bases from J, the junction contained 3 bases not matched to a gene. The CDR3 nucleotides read TGTGCCAGCAGTCCCGCGGGGGGGAGCACAGATACGCAGTATTTT. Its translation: CASSPAGGSTDTQYF.

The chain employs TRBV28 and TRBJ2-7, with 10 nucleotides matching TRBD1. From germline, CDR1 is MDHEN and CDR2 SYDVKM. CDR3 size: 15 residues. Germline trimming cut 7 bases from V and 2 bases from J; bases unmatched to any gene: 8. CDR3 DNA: TGTGCCAGCAATCCCCCCGGACAGGGGGCCTACGAGCAGTACTTC. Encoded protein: CASNPPGQGAYEQYF.

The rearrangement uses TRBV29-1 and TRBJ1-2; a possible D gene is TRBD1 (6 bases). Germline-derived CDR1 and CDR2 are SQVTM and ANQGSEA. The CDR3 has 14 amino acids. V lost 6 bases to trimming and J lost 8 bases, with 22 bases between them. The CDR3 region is CSVDSLGANGGYTF. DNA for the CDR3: TGCAGCGTCGACTCCTTGGGGGCGAATGGGGGCTACACCTTC.

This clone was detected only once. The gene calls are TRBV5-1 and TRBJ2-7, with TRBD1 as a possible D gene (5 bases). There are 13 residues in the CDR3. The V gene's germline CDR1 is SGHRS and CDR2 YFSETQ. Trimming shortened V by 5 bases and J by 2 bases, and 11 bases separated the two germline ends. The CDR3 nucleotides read TGCGCCAGCAGTTCGGACACCACCTACGAGCAGTACTTC. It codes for CASSSDTTYEQYF.

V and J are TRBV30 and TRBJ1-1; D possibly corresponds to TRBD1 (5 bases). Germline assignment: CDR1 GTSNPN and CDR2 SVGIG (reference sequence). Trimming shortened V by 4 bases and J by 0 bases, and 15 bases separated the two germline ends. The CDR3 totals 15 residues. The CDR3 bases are TGTGCCTGGACCCAACTAGGGGCTGTGAACACTGAAGCTTTCTTT. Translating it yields CAWTQLGAVNTEAFF.

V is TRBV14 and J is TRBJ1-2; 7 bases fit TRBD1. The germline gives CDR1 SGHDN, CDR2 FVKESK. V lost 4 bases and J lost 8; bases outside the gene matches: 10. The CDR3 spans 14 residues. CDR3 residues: CASSPGGSVGGYTF. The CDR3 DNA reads TGTGCCAGCAGCCCAGGGGGGTCTGTGGGCGGCTACACCTTC.

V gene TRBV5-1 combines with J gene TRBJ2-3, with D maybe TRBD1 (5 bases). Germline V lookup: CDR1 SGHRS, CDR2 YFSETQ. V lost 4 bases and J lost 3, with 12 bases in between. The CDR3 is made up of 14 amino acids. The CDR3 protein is CASSIPTETDTQYF. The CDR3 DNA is TGCGCCAGCAGCATACCGACAGAGACAGATACGCAGTATTTT.

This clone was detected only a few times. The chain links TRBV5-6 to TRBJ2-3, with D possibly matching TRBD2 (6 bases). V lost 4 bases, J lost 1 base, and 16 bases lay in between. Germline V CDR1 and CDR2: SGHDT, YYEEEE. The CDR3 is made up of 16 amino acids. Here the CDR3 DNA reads TGTGCCAGCAGCCACGCCTCTGGCGGGGGCACAGATACGCAGTATTTT. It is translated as CASSHASGGGTDTQYF.

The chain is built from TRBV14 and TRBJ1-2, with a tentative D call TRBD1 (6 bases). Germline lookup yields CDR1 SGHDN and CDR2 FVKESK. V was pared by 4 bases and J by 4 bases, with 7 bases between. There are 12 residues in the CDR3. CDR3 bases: TGTGCCAGCAGCCCACAGGGCTATGGCTACACCTTC. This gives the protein CASSPQGYGYTF.